This passage covers 3 T cell receptor beta chains from one sample sequenced in a study of identical twins. In TCRdb, the 5' RACE reads were re-called with MiXCR into one record per CDR3 protein. This table holds about 240,000 distinct CDR3 sequences, 10% to 13% found once. The sample taken for sequencing was memory T cells sorted from blood. All receptors derive from a man in his fifties or sixties in good health.

This chain uses TRBV5-5 with TRBJ2-7, with 9 bases that match TRBD1. The junction had 2 bases not matched to a gene; V was cut back by 4 bases and J by 3 bases. Germline V gives CDR1 SGHKS, CDR2 YYEKEE (reference sequence). The CDR3 loop spans 13 amino acids. The CDR3 DNA follows: TGTGCCAGCAGCATGACAGGGGGCTACGAGCAGTACTTC. It is translated as CASSMTGGYEQYF.

This clonotype was counted at least ten times. The chain carries TRBV29-1 and TRBJ2-7; 7 positions match TRBD1. The length of the CDR3 is 13 residues. Germline CDR1 and CDR2: SQVTM and ANQGSEA. Trimming at V came to 8 bases and at J to 6 bases, leaving 13 bases not matched to a gene. CDR3 sequence reads: CSFTGTEFLEQYF. The CDR3 DNA sequence: TGCAGCTTTACCGGGACAGAGTTCCTCGAGCAGTACTTC.

This clonotype was recorded many times. The gene calls are TRBV12-3 or TRBV12-4 and TRBJ2-7; D perhaps matches TRBD2 (5 bases). This CDR3 region has 13 residues. V dropped 8 bases and J dropped 6 bases, with 17 bases sitting between them. The CDR3 DNA reads TGTGCCAGCGGGTTCGAGGGCTTGACCGAGCAGTACTTC. This translates into CASGFEGLTEQYF.